Listed here are 30 T cell receptor beta chains from one sample, sequenced in a study of shared clonotypes between healthy human individuals. Profiling relied on immunoSEQ multiplex PCR, and the TCRdb table lists in-frame clones only, not all of them. The sample contains roughly 1 million clones, around 76% of which appear only once. Material for sequencing was memory CD4+ T cells sorted from blood. Subset given: CD45RA-negative fraction. Source of these receptors: a young man in good health.

The V gene is TRBV5-4, the J gene TRBJ2-2; the D gene is possibly TRBD1 (5 bases). V dropped 0 bases and J dropped 5 bases, with 11 bases sitting between them. Germline lookup yields CDR1 SGHNT and CDR2 YYREEE (reference sequence). This CDR3 is built from 15 residues. CDR3 region: CASSLDGAATGELFF. CDR3 sequence (DNA): TGTGCCAGCAGCTTGGATGGGGCAGCGACCGGGGAGCTGTTTTTT. The variable domain in full, with the rest retrieved from reference TRBV5-4 and TRBJ2-2, is ETGVTQSPTHLIKTRGQQVTLRCSSQSGHNTVSWYQQALGQGPQFIFQYYREEENGRGNFPPRFSGLQFPNYSSELNVNALELDDSALYLCASSLDGAATGELFFGEGSRLTVL.

Ten or more counts support this clone. The chain uses TRBV13 and TRBJ2-1, with D tentatively TRBD1 (5 bases). V was clipped by 2 bases and J by 3 bases, with 8 bases between them. CDR1 is PRHDT, CDR2 FYEKMQ, per germline (reference sequence). The CDR3 sequence is 14 residues long. In DNA form, the CDR3 reads TGTGCCAGCAGCTTACCAGGGCTCTACAATGAGCAGTTCTTC. Translation gives CASSLPGLYNEQFF.

There are a few counts of this clone. The chain employs TRBV10-3 and TRBJ1-2; D not resolved. This CDR3 comprises 11 residues. V was trimmed by 10 bases and J by 4 bases, leaving 10 bases between them. Germline lookup yields CDR1 ENHRY and CDR2 SYGVKD. Written as DNA, the CDR3 is TGTGCCACAGATACGGGCTATGGCTACACCTTC. It is translated as CATDTGYGYTF.

The genes are TRBV21-1 and TRBJ2-3; TRBD1, the D gene given by the table, was not confirmed from the DNA. TRBV21-1 is designated a pseudogene. This CDR3 has 15 amino acids. The CDR3 bases are TGTGCCAGCAAACCGGGACAGGGCTTTGCAGATACGCAGTATTTT. The encoded protein is CASKPGQGFADTQYF.

In its sample, this clone was seen a few times. In nucleotides, the CDR3 is TGCGCCAGCAGCTTGGGCACCGGGGTTTCACCCCTCCACTTT. As protein: CASSLGTGVSPLHF. This chain joins TRBV5-1 and TRBJ1-6; D gene uncertain. CDR3 size: 14 residues. Trimming removed 0 bases at V and 9 bases at J, with 10 bases between. Germline V gives CDR1 SGHRS, CDR2 YFSETQ.

This chain uses TRBV5-1 with TRBJ2-7, with a tentative D call TRBD1 (6 bases). Germline V CDR1 and CDR2: SGHRS, YFSETQ. V was pared by 2 bases and J by 3 bases, with 15 bases between. The CDR3 covers 15 residues. The CDR3 nucleotides read TGCGCCAGCAGCTTCAATACAGGGCCCCTCTACGAGCAGTACTTC. Amino acid sequence: CASSFNTGPLYEQYF.

This sequence joins TRBV7-2 and TRBJ2-5; 11 bases are a match to TRBD2. Germline trimming cut 1 base from V and 2 bases from J; bases unmatched to any gene: 3. The CDR3 totals 16 residues. CDR1 is SGHTA and CDR2 is FQGNSA in the germline V gene. CDR3 bases: TGTGCCAGCAGCTTAGGACTAGCGGGATATCAAGAGACCCAGTACTTC. Its protein is CASSLGLAGYQETQYF.

The chain uses TRBV10-3 and TRBJ2-7; maybe TRBD1 (5 bases). Germline assignment: CDR1 ENHRY and CDR2 SYGVKD. The CDR3 extends over 13 amino acids. Trimming stripped 6 bases from V and 0 bases from J, with 9 bases between. CDR3 nucleotide sequence: TGTGCCATCAGGAAAGACAGCTCCTACGAGCAGTACTTC. It yields the protein CAIRKDSSYEQYF.

With respect to this clone: This sample also contains other DNA sequences that code for the same CDR3. The V call is TRBV6-1, the J call TRBJ2-1; D might be TRBD1 (6 bases). CDR1 is MNHNS and CDR2 is SASEGT in the germline V gene. Trimming stripped 2 bases from V and 1 base from J, with 9 bases between. The CDR3 runs 15 residues. The CDR3 spells CASSEQGPSYNEQFF. The CDR3 region has the DNA TGTGCCAGCAGTGAACAGGGGCCATCCTACAATGAGCAGTTCTTC.

The CDR3 sequence is CASSLDAGWDTEAFF. The CDR3 coding sequence is TGTGCCAGCAGCTTAGACGCGGGATGGGACACTGAAGCTTTCTTT. This sequence joins TRBV7-9 and TRBJ1-1; D call uncertain. The CDR3 is 15 residues long. The germline V gene encodes CDR1 SEHNR and CDR2 FQNEAQ (reference sequence). V was cut by 1 base and J by 3 bases, with 12 bases left in between.

This chain uses TRBV10-3 with TRBJ1-4; TRBD1 matches at 7 bases. Germline-derived CDR1 and CDR2 are ENHRY and SYGVKD. Trimming took 11 bases from V and 4 from J; bases not matched to a gene: 4. The CDR3 is made up of 12 amino acids. This chain's CDR3 is CAAGQNNEKLFF. CDR3 in DNA: TGTGCCGCGGGACAGAATAATGAAAAACTGTTTTTT.

This clone was seen many times. This chain uses TRBV5-6 with TRBJ2-1; 7 nucleotides agree with TRBD1. Germline loops: CDR1 SGHDT, CDR2 YYEEEE. V shed 0 bases and J 12 bases; nucleotides not matched to a gene: 3. The CDR3 extends over 12 amino acids. The CDR3 DNA follows: TGTGCCAGCAGCTTGGTCCGGGACAGGCAGTTCTTC. Amino acid sequence: CASSLVRDRQFF.

This chain links TRBV6-5 with TRBJ2-7; 7 bases are shared with TRBD1. CDR1 MNHEY and CDR2 SVGAGI come from the germline V gene. V lost 5 bases, J lost 3 bases, and 10 bases stayed unmatched. The CDR3 is 15 amino acids. In DNA form, the CDR3 reads TGTGCCAGCAGTACGAACGACAGGGCCCGCTACGAGCAGTACTTC. Protein sequence: CASSTNDRARYEQYF.

J is TRBJ1-4 and V is TRBV4-1; TRBD1 aligns across 8 bases. This CDR3 contains 17 residues. From germline, CDR1 is MGHRA and CDR2 YSYEKL. With 1 base clipped from V and 8 bases from J, the junction kept 12 bases outside the gene matches. This chain's CDR3 is CASSQGDRSMGGEKLFF. CDR3 nucleotides: TGCGCCAGCAGCCAAGGGGACAGGTCAATGGGAGGAGAAAAACTGTTTTTT.

This rearrangement joins TRBV4-1 to TRBJ1-1; D is perhaps TRBD1 (5 bases). The CDR3 runs to 16 residues. V lost 0 bases and J 4 bases, leaving 15 bases between the germline ends. Germline lookup yields CDR1 MGHRA and CDR2 YSYEKL. CDR3 bases: TGCGCCAGCAGCCAAGAACCTGAGTGGGGGGGCACTGAAGCTTTCTTT. This gives the protein CASSQEPEWGGTEAFF.

This sequence joins TRBV10-3 and TRBJ1-2, with D possibly matching TRBD1 (5 bases). Germline V gives CDR1 ENHRY, CDR2 SYGVKD. The CDR3 consists of 16 residues. V was trimmed by 3 bases and J by 0 bases, leaving 14 bases between them. CDR3 bases: TGTGCCATCAGTGATCGGGGCGTCCCCTCTAACTATGGCTACACCTTC. It yields the protein CAISDRGVPSNYGYTF.

This clone was counted only a few times. The rearrangement uses TRBV5-1 and TRBJ2-1; either TRBD1 or TRBD2 may supply D (5 bases each). The CDR3 sequence is 15 residues long. The V end lost 0 bases, the J end lost 7 bases, and 14 bases lay between the germline ends. In germline, CDR1 is SGHRS, CDR2 YFSETQ. This chain's CDR3 is CASSLEGPDYNEQFF. CDR3 nucleotides: TGCGCCAGCAGCTTGGAGGGACCCGATTATAATGAGCAGTTCTTC. Together with reference TRBV5-1 and TRBJ2-1, the CDR3 gives the full variable domain: KAGVTQTPRYLIKTRGQQVTLSCSPISGHRSVSWYQQTPGQGLQFLFEYFSETQRNKGNFPGRFSGRQFSNSRSEMNVSTLELGDSALYLCASSLEGPDYNEQFFGPGTRLTVL.

Worth noting for this clone: A much larger clone differs from this one at a single base, so this may be a read error. The same CDR3 arises from other DNA sequences in this sample as well. This chain connects TRBV9 to TRBJ2-1; 8 bases are shared with TRBD2. This CDR3 region has 15 residues. Germline V gene sequence: CDR1 SGDLS, CDR2 YYNGEE. The ends lost 2 bases at V and 0 bases at J; junction bases unmatched: 1. The CDR3 DNA reads as TGTGCCAGCAGCGTGAGCGGGAGCTCCTACAATGAGCAGTTCTTC. This codes for CASSVSGSSYNEQFF.

As regards this clone: This specimen includes other DNA sequences encoding the same CDR3. This rearrangement joins TRBV9 to TRBJ2-2; tentatively, D is TRBD2 (6 bases). Trimming cost V 0 bases and J 3 bases, with 6 bases left between them. Germline-derived CDR1 and CDR2 are SGDLS and YYNGEE. The CDR3 runs 14 residues. Here the CDR3 reads CASSVGGDTGELFF. The CDR3 DNA reads as TGTGCCAGCAGCGTAGGCGGGGACACCGGGGAGCTGTTTTTT.

J is TRBJ2-3 and V is TRBV4-3; 9 nucleotides align to TRBD1. The CDR3 runs 15 residues. Germline V gene data show CDR1 as LGHNA and CDR2 as YSLEER. J lost 4 bases, V lost 4 bases, and 6 bases had no gene match. CDR3 region: CASSLNRGQSDTQYF. CDR3 nucleotides: TGCGCCAGCAGCCTAAACAGGGGGCAGTCAGATACGCAGTATTTT.

The chain links TRBV6-6 to TRBJ1-1; 11 bases agree with TRBD1. Germline CDR1 and CDR2: MNHNY and SVGAGI (reference sequence). V lost 10 bases to trimming and J lost 7 bases; unmatched junction nucleotides: 11. This CDR3 comprises 14 residues. The DNA for the CDR3 is TGTGCCACCTACCCCGGACAGGGGGCAATTGAAGCTTTCTTT. Its translation is CATYPGQGAIEAFF.

This clone was observed a single time. Other DNA sequences of this sample code for an identical CDR3. The V and J genes are TRBV10-1 and TRBJ1-5; the D is unclear. This CDR3 contains 12 residues. The germline V gene encodes CDR1 WNHNN and CDR2 SYGVQD (reference sequence). Trimming took off 3 bases at V and 6 bases at J, with 6 bases between the two ends. In DNA, the CDR3 is TGCGCCAGCAGTGACAGCGGTCAGCCCCAGCATTTT. This encodes CASSDSGQPQHF.

This chain joins TRBV6-5 and TRBJ2-5; 13 bases align to TRBD2. Losses at the gene ends were 8 bases for V and 5 bases for J; bases not matched to a gene: 8. This CDR3 has 15 amino acids. CDR1 and CDR2 from the germline V gene are MNHEY and SVGAGI. The CDR3 region has the DNA TGTGCCAGCGAGGGACTAGCGGGGCCAAGCGAGACCCAGTACTTC. Amino acid sequence: CASEGLAGPSETQYF.

The V gene is TRBV18, the J gene TRBJ1-6, with D possibly matching TRBD1 (6 bases). Between the trimmed V and J ends, which lost 2 bases and 9 bases, there was a span of 11 bases. The CDR3 covers 14 residues. Germline CDR1 KGHSH, CDR2 LQKENI. DNA of the CDR3: TGTGCCAGCTCACCAGACAGGTCTGTTTCACCCCTCCACTTT. It encodes CASSPDRSVSPLHF.

The chain carries TRBV2 and TRBJ2-1, with D unresolved. V was cut by 8 bases and J by 5 bases, with 1 base left in between. The germline CDR1 and CDR2 sequences are SNHLY and FYNNEI. The CDR3 totals 9 residues. The CDR3 sequence: CASDNEQFF. The CDR3 DNA is TGTGCCAGCGACAATGAGCAGTTCTTC.

The chain recombines TRBV7-9 with TRBJ1-1; 10 positions agree with TRBD1. The CDR3 length is 12 residues. The germline V gene has CDR1 SEHNR and CDR2 FQNEAQ (reference sequence). V lost 6 bases to trimming and J lost 8 bases; unmatched junction nucleotides: 3. The CDR3, as DNA: TGTGCCAGCAGGGGACAGGGGAGCGAAGCTTTCTTT. Its protein is CASRGQGSEAFF.

The chain links TRBV28 to TRBJ2-5; D uncertain. The V gene lost 11 bases and the J gene lost 0 bases, with 16 bases spanning the gap. The CDR3 contains 14 residues. Germline V lookup: CDR1 MDHEN, CDR2 SYDVKM. CDR3 in amino acids: CAAAWGQYQETQYF. Here the CDR3 DNA reads TGTGCCGCAGCATGGGGTCAGTACCAAGAGACCCAGTACTTC.

The chain carries TRBV7-6 and TRBJ2-7, with a tentative D call TRBD1 (6 bases). This CDR3 is 15 amino acids long. The V gene lost 0 bases and the J gene lost 7 bases, with 16 bases spanning the gap. CDR1 SGHVS and CDR2 FNYEAQ come from the germline V gene. Written as DNA, the CDR3 is TGTGCCAGCAGCTTAGCTACGCAACAGGGCGGTGAGCAGTACTTC. Translating it yields CASSLATQQGGEQYF.

This chain links TRBV5-4 with TRBJ2-1; TRBD2 is a possible D gene (5 bases). The CDR3 contains 14 residues. V lost 7 bases and J lost 6, with 17 bases in between. CDR1 and CDR2 (germline): SGHNT, YYREEE (reference sequence). The CDR3 reads CASHPGTGFNEQFF. In DNA, the CDR3 is TGTGCCAGCCACCCGGGAACTGGATTCAATGAGCAGTTCTTC.

The chain combines TRBV18 with TRBJ1-2, with D perhaps TRBD1 (6 bases). The CDR3 length is 14 residues. The V gene lost 2 bases and the J gene lost 2 bases, with 9 bases spanning the gap. Germline V gene data show CDR1 as KGHSH and CDR2 as LQKENI. This CDR3 is CASSPYDRNYGYTF. CDR3 DNA: TGTGCCAGCTCACCATACGACAGGAACTATGGCTACACCTTC.